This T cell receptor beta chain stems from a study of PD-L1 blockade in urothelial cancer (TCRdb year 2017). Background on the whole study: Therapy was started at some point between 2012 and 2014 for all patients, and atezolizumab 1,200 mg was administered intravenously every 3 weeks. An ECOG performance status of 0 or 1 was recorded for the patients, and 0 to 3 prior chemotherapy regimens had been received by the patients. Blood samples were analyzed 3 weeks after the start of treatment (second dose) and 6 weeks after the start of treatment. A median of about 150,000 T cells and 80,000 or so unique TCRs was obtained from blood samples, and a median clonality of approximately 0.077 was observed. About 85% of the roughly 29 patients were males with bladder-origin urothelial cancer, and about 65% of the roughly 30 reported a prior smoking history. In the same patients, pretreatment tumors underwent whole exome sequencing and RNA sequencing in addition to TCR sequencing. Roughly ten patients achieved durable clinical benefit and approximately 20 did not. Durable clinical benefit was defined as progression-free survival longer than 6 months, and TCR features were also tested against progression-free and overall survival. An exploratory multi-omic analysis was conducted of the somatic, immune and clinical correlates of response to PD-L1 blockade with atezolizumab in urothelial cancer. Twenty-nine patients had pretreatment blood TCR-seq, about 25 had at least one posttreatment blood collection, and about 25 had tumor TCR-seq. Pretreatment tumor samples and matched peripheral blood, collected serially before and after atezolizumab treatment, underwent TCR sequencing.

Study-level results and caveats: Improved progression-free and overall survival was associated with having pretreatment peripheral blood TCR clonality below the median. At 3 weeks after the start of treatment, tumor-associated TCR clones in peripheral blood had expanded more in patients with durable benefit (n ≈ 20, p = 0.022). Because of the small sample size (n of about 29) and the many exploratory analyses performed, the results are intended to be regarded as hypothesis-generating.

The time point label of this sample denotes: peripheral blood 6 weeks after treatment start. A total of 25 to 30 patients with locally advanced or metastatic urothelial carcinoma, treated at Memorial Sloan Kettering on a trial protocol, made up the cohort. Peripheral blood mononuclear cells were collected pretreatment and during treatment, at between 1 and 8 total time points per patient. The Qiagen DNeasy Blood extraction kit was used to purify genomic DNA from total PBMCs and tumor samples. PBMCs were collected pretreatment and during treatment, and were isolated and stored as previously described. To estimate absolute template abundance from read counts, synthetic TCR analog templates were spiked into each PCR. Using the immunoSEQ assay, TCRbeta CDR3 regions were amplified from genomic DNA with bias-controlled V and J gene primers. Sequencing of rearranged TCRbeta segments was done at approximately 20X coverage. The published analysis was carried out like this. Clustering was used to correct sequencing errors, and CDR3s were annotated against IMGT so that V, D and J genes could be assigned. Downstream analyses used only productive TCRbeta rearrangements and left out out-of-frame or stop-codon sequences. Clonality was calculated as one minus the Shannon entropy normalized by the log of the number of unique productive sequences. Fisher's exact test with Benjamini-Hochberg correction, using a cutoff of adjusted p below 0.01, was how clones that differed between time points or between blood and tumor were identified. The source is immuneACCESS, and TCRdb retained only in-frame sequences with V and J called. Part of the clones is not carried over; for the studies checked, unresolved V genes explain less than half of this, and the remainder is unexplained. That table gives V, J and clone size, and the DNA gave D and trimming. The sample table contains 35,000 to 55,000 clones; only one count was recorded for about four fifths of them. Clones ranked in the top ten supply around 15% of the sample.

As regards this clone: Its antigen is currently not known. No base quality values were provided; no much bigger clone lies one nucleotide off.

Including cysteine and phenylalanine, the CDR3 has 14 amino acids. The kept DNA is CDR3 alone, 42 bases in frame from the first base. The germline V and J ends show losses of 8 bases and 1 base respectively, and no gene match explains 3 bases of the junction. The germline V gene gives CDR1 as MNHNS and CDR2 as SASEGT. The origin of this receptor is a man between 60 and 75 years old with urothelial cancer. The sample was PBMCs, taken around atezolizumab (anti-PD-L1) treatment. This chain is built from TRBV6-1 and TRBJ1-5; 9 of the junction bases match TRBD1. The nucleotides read TGTGCCAGCGGGACAGGGTGGAGCAATCAGCCCCAGCATTTT. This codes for CASGTGWSNQPQHF.